This TCR beta chain derives from a study of identical twins. Remarks on this clonotype: No antigen is known for it.

A universal primer site was added by template switching, and unique molecular identifiers were carried by the cDNA. From the 5' RACE reads, TCRdb called clonotypes with MiXCR, one entry per CDR3 protein. The table includes approximately 500,000 distinct CDR3 sequences, 24% detected once. V lost 6 bases, J lost 7 bases, and 16 bases lay in between. This CDR3 spans 14 amino acids. Germline loops: CDR1 SGHTA, CDR2 FQGNSA. Overall study results and limits: The study drew conclusions from cross-sectional statistical analysis, not from following the same donors.

This same sample was also taken into another study, of T cells expressing NK-cell markers. That work states: All TCR beta repertoires analysed originated from sorted CD3+CD56+NKG2C+, CD3+CD56+NKG2C- and CD3+CD56-NKG2C+ T cells. For four donors, these clonotypes were likewise the leading ones in the CD3+CD56-NKG2C+ fraction.

The specimen was CD4+ T cells sorted from blood. This chain joins TRBV7-2 and TRBJ2-1; perhaps TRBD2 as D (6 bases). The TCR sequence derives from a woman aged 18 to 35 in good health. The CDR3 nucleotides read TGTGCCAGCAGGTTCCCGGGGGTGAGGAATGAGCAGTTCTTC. This encodes CASRFPGVRNEQFF. The variable domain in full, completed from reference TRBV7-2 and TRBJ2-1, reads GAGVSQSPSNKVTEKGKDVELRCDPISGHTALYWYRQSLGQGLEFLIYFQGNSAPDKSGLPSDRFSAERTGGSVSTLTIQRTQQEDSAVYLCASRFPGVRNEQFFGPGTRLTVL.